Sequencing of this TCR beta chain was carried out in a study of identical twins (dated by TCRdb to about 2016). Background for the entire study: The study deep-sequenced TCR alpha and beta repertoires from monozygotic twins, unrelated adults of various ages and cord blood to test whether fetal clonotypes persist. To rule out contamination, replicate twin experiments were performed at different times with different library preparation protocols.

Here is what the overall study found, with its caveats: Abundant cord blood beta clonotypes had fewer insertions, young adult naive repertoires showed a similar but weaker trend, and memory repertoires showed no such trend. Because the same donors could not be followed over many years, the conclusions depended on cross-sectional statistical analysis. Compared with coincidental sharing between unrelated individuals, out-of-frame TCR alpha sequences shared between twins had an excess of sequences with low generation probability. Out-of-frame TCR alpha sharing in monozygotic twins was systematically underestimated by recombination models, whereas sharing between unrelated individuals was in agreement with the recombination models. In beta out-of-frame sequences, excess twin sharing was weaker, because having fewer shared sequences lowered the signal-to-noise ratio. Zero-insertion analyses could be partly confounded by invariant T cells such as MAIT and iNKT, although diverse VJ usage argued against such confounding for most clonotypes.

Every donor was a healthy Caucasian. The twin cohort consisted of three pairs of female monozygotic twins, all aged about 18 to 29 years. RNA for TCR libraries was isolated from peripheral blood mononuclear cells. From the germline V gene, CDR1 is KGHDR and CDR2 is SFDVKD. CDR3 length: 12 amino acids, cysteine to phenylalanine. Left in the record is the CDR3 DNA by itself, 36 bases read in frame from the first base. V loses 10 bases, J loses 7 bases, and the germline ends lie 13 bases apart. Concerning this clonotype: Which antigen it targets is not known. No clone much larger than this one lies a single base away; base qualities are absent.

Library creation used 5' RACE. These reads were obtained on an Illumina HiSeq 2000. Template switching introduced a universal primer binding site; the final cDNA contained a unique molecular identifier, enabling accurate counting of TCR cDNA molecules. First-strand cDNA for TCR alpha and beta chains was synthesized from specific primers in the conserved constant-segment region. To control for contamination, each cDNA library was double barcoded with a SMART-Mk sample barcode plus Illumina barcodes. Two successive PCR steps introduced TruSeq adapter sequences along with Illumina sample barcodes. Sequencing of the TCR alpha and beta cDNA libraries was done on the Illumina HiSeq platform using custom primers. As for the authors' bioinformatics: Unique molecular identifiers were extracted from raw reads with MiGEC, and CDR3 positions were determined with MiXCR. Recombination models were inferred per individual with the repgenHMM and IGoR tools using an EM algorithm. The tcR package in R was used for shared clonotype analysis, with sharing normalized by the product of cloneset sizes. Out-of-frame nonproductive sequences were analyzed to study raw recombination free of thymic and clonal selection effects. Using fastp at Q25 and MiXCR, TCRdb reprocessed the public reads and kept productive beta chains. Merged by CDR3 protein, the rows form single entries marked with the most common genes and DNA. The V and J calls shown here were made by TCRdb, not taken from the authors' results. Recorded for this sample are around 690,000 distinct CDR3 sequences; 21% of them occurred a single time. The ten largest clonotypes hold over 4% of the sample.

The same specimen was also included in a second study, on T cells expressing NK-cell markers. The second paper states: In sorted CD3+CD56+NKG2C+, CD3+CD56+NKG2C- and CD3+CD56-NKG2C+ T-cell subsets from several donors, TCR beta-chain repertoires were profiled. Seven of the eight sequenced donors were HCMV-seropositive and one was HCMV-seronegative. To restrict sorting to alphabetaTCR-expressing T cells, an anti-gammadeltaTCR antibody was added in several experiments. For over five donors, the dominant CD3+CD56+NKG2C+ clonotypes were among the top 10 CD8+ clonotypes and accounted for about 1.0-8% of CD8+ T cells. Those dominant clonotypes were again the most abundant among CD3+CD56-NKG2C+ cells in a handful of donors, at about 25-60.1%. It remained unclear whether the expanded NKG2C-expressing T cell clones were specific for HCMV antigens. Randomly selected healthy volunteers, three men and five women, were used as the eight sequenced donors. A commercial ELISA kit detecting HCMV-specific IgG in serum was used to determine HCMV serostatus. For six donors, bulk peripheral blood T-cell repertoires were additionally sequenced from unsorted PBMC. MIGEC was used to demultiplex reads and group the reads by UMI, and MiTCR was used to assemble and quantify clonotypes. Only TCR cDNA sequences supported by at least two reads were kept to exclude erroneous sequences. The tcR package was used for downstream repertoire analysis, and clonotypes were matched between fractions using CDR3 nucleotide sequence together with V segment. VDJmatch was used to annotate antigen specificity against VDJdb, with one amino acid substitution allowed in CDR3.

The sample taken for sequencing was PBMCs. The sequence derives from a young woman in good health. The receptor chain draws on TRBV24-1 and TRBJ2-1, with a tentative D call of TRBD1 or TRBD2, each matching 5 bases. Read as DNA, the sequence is TGTGCCACGAGGGGTCAAGGGAATGAGCAGTTCTTC. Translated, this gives CATRGQGNEQFF.